The rows below give T cell receptor beta chains drawn from one sample of a study of T-cell memory formation after mild COVID-19. TCRdb re-analysed the 5' RACE reads in MiXCR, keeping a single row per CDR3 protein. The data hold approximately 250,000 distinct CDR3 sequences, with about 16% observed a single time. The sample consisted of PBMCs or a T cell subset sorted from them (not recorded which). Every receptor here comes from a man between 18 and 35 years old who had mild COVID-19 (a few samples of this study predate the infection). Cell type and time point are not known. CDR3s include the opening cysteine and the closing phenylalanine or tryptophan. The D gene is left open where the match is weak. Size values are once, few and many counts, or a class for expanded clones, and some rows have none.

J: TRBJ1-6; V: TRBV20-1; size: few; D: TRBD1; DNA: TGCAGTGCTAGGGCGGACAGGGACTCACCCCTCCACTTT; CDR3: CSARADRDSPLHF
J: TRBJ2-4; V: TRBV20-1; size: few; D: .; DNA: TGCAGTGCTAGCCTTATACCGCGTCTAGCCAAAAACATTCAGTACTTC; CDR3: CSASLIPRLAKNIQYF
J: TRBJ2-7; V: TRBV7-9; size: few; D: TRBD1; DNA: TGTGCCAGCAGCTTACAGGGACAGACCTACGAGCAGTACTTC; CDR3: CASSLQGQTYEQYF
J: TRBJ2-3; V: TRBV7-2; size: .; D: .; DNA: TGTGCCAGCAGCTTAGATGTTGGGTACGACAGCACAGATACGCAGTATTTT; CDR3: CASSLDVGYDSTDTQYF
J: TRBJ2-2; V: TRBV6-2/TRBV6-3; size: few; D: .; DNA: TGTGCCAGCAGTTACGCGGGGGCCGCCGGGGAGCTGTTTTTT; CDR3: CASSYAGAAGELFF
J: TRBJ2-7; V: TRBV10-3; size: .; D: TRBD2; DNA: TGTGCCATCAGCTTGACTAGCGGTCCTTCCTACGAGCAGTACTTC; CDR3: CAISLTSGPSYEQYF
J: TRBJ1-2; V: TRBV6-5; size: .; D: .; DNA: TGTGCCAGCAGTTACACGGGCAGCTATGGCTACACCTTC; CDR3: CASSYTGSYGYTF
J: TRBJ1-2; V: TRBV5-1; size: .; D: TRBD1; DNA: TGCGCCAGCAGCGCCGACAGGGCCAACTATGGCTACACCTTC; CDR3: CASSADRANYGYTF
J: TRBJ2-1; V: TRBV4-3; size: .; D: TRBD2; DNA: TGCGCCAGCAGCCATTTAGCGGGGGGGCCCTACAATGAGCAGTTCTTC; CDR3: CASSHLAGGPYNEQFF
J: TRBJ2-2; V: TRBV28; size: .; D: TRBD1; DNA: TGTGCCAGCAGTTCCCCCCTGCGGACAGGAGTTGTATCCGGGGAGCTGTTTTTT; CDR3: CASSSPLRTGVVSGELFF
J: TRBJ2-5; V: TRBV7-8; size: .; D: .; DNA: TGTGCCAGCAGCTTAGAAATTACACGGGAGACCCAGTACTTC; CDR3: CASSLEITRETQYF
J: TRBJ2-3; V: TRBV10-2; size: few; D: TRBD2; DNA: TGCGCCAGCACCGAGCGGGGGGGTCCCACAGATACGCAGTATTTT; CDR3: CASTERGGPTDTQYF
J: TRBJ1-5; V: TRBV2; size: few; D: .; DNA: TGTGCCAGCAGTGAAGCGACAGAGAATCAGCCCCAGCATTTT; CDR3: CASSEATENQPQHF
J: TRBJ1-2; V: TRBV7-2; size: .; D: TRBD1; DNA: TGTGCCAGCAGCTTACAGGGGGGAACCTATTATGGCTACACCTTC; CDR3: CASSLQGGTYYGYTF
J: TRBJ2-3; V: TRBV7-2; size: .; D: TRBD2; DNA: TGTGCCAGCCGACTAGCGGGGGGGTTTAGCACAGATACGCAGTATTTT; CDR3: CASRLAGGFSTDTQYF
J: TRBJ2-1; V: TRBV7-2; size: .; D: .; DNA: TGTGCCAGCAGCTCCTCGACGGCCTGGGATGAGCAGTTCTTC; CDR3: CASSSSTAWDEQFF
J: TRBJ2-7; V: TRBV20-1; size: few; D: TRBD2; DNA: TGCAGTGCTAGAGTAGAAAGTAGCGGGAACTACGAGCAGTACTTC; CDR3: CSARVESSGNYEQYF
J: TRBJ1-1; V: TRBV5-1; size: .; D: .; DNA: TGCGCCAGCAGCTTAGGGGCGGGGGACACTGAAGCTTTCTTT; CDR3: CASSLGAGDTEAFF
J: TRBJ2-5; V: TRBV7-2; size: few; D: .; DNA: TGTGCCAGCTCCCCGGGACTTTTAAAAGAGACCCAGTACTTC; CDR3: CASSPGLLKETQYF
J: TRBJ2-2; V: TRBV20-1; size: few; D: .; DNA: TGCAGTGCTTATCCGGGGGAGAGCACCGGGGAGCTGTTTTTT; CDR3: CSAYPGESTGELFF
J: TRBJ1-1; V: TRBV27; size: few; D: TRBD1; DNA: TGTGCCAGCAGTAAGGACAGGGGAATCGCTGAAGCTTTCTTT; CDR3: CASSKDRGIAEAFF
J: TRBJ2-3; V: TRBV5-1; size: few; D: TRBD1; DNA: TGCGCCAGCAGCTTACCAGGGACAGGGGGCGCAGATACGCAGTATTTT; CDR3: CASSLPGTGGADTQYF
J: TRBJ1-4; V: TRBV7-9; size: .; D: TRBD1; DNA: TGTGCCAGCAGCTTACAGGGACAGGTTAATGAAAAACTGTTTTTT; CDR3: CASSLQGQVNEKLFF
J: TRBJ1-1; V: TRBV7-2; size: few; D: .; DNA: TGTGCCAGCAGCTTCACAATCGCGAACACTGAAGCTTTCTTT; CDR3: CASSFTIANTEAFF
J: TRBJ2-5; V: TRBV7-9; size: few; D: .; DNA: TGTGCCAGCAGCGGAGGGGTGATGGAGACCCAGTACTTC; CDR3: CASSGGVMETQYF
J: TRBJ1-2; V: TRBV28; size: few; D: .; DNA: TGTGCCAGCAGTCTTTCGACAGTCTATGGCTACACCTTC; CDR3: CASSLSTVYGYTF
J: TRBJ1-5; V: TRBV4-3; size: few; D: .; DNA: TGCGCCAGCAGCCAAGGAACGGGGAGTGGGCCCCAGCATTTT; CDR3: CASSQGTGSGPQHF
J: TRBJ2-7; V: TRBV6-6; size: .; D: TRBD2; DNA: TGTGCCAGCAGTTACTCGAGCGGGGGCCGACTCCTATCCTACGAGCAGTACTTC; CDR3: CASSYSSGGRLLSYEQYF
J: TRBJ1-2; V: TRBV6-5; size: few; D: .; DNA: TGTGCCAGCAGACCGGGACACACCTATGGCTACACCTTC; CDR3: CASRPGHTYGYTF
J: TRBJ2-3; V: TRBV4-3; size: few; D: TRBD2; DNA: TGCGCCAGCAGCCAAGTCTGGCTAGCGGGGGGGCCAACGCAGTATTTT; CDR3: CASSQVWLAGGPTQYF
J: TRBJ1-5; V: TRBV20-1; size: few; D: TRBD1; DNA: TGCAGTGCTTTGGACAGGGCACAGCCCCAGCATTTT; CDR3: CSALDRAQPQHF
J: TRBJ2-7; V: TRBV6-6; size: .; D: TRBD1; DNA: TGTGCCAGCAGTTCCGGGACAGGGGCAATTTACGAGCAGTACTTC; CDR3: CASSSGTGAIYEQYF
J: TRBJ2-3; V: TRBV4-1; size: .; D: .; DNA: TGCGCCAGCAGCTATCCGGGACTTACCACAGATACGCAGTATTTT; CDR3: CASSYPGLTTDTQYF
J: TRBJ2-1; V: TRBV12-3/TRBV12-4; size: few; D: .; DNA: TGTGCCAGCAGTTTTCGCCCCTACAATGAGCAGTTCTTC; CDR3: CASSFRPYNEQFF
J: TRBJ1-4; V: TRBV5-1; size: few; D: .; DNA: TGCGCCAGCAGGGCCCCGGGGTTACAAGAAAAACTGTTTTTT; CDR3: CASRAPGLQEKLFF
J: TRBJ2-3; V: TRBV2; size: few; D: TRBD2; DNA: TGTGCCAGCAGTGATAACGGGGGGGCAGCAGATACGCAGTATTTT; CDR3: CASSDNGGAADTQYF
J: TRBJ2-5; V: TRBV12-3/TRBV12-4; size: .; D: .; DNA: TGTGCCAGCAGTTCGACTCCTTTCCAAGAGACCCAGTACTTC; CDR3: CASSSTPFQETQYF
J: TRBJ1-1; V: TRBV10-3; size: few; D: TRBD1; DNA: TGTGCCATCAGTGAGCCGGACAGGGGTGACACTGAAGCTTTCTTT; CDR3: CAISEPDRGDTEAFF
J: TRBJ2-2; V: TRBV3-1; size: .; D: .; DNA: TGTGCCAGCAGACCCGGGACTGATCACACCGGGGAGCTGTTTTTT; CDR3: CASRPGTDHTGELFF
J: TRBJ2-7; V: TRBV4-2; size: .; D: .; DNA: TGTGCCAGCAGCCAATGGGCTAGCGCTCGGGAGCAGTACTTC; CDR3: CASSQWASAREQYF
J: TRBJ2-3; V: TRBV27; size: .; D: TRBD1; DNA: TGTGCCAGCAGTTCTGGGACAGGGTACACAGATACGCAGTATTTT; CDR3: CASSSGTGYTDTQYF